Sequencing of this TCR beta chain was carried out in a study of metastatic and nonmetastatic thyroid tumors. Study in general: Malignant and benign thyroid patients had repertoires compared in peripheral blood and tumor or nodule tissue.

TCRdb called clones again from the PCR reads with MiXCR. This table has roughly 75,000 clones, about 12% appearing once. V was trimmed by 0 bases and J by 12 bases, leaving 18 bases between them. Germline V gene sequence: CDR1 DFQATT, CDR2 SNEGSKA (reference sequence). The CDR3 has 13 residues. Every patient underwent thyroid surgery untreated. This TCR was recovered from a female donor with papillary thyroid cancer or a benign thyroid nodule (not recorded which). Some clones in this sample may be carry-over from other donors' samples. What was sequenced was tumor tissue. This chain joins TRBV20-1 and TRBJ2-7; no reliable D call. The CDR3 reads CSARDSHCPSAYF. The CDR3 DNA reads TGCAGTGCTAGAGATAGTCATTGTCCCAGCGCGTACTTC.